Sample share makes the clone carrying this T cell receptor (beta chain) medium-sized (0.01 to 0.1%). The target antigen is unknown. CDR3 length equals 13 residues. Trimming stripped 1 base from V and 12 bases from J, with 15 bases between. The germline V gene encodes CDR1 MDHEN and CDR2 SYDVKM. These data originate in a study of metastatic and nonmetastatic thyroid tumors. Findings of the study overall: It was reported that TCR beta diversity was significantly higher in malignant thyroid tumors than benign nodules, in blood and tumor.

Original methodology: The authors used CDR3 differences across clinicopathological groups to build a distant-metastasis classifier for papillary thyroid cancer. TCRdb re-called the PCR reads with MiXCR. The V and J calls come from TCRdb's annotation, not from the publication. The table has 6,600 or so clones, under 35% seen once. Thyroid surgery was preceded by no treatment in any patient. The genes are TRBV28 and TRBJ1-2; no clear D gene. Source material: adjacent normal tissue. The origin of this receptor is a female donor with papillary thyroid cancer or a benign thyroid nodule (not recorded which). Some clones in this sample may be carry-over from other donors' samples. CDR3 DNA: TGTGCCAGCAGTTTATCGTTGGCCTCCCGGGACACCTTC. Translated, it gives CASSLSLASRDTF.